This TCR beta chain was recovered during a study of neurological immune-mediated disorders. TCRdb reprocessed the 5' RACE reads via MiXCR and lists one record per CDR3 protein. The sample shows 65,000 to 95,000 distinct CDR3 sequences, almost 6% of them seen only once. CDR3 length: 16 amino acids. CDR1 is MNHEY and CDR2 is SVGAGI in the germline V gene. V trimming: 10 bases; J trimming: 5 bases; junction bases outside the gene matches: 15. Time point here: longitudinal time-point 2. This clonotype was counted ten times or more. The antigen is undetermined. Study-wide results and limits: Because no CDR3 amino acid sequences were shared across subjects by expanded clones, private repertoires were suggested in all groups.

The TCR comes from an older woman with multiple sclerosis. Sequencing was done on a sample of PBMCs. The chain uses TRBV6-5 and TRBJ2-2; 8 bases align to TRBD2. DNA for the CDR3: TGTGCCATTGGGCTTGACTTAGCGGGGCGTACCGGGGAGCTGTTTTTT. Its protein product is CAIGLDLAGRTGELFF.